This T cell receptor (beta chain) was identified during a study of blood T cell repertoires in COVID-19. Study at large: Both acute and convalescent COVID-19 samples were obtained from the United States, Italy and Spain. In each case, the material was cDNA or gDNA derived from T cells, B-cell-depleted T cells, or PBMCs.

Trimming shortened V by 2 bases and J by 4 bases, and 10 bases separated the two germline ends. This CDR3 spans 14 amino acids. Germline CDR1 SGHRS, CDR2 YFSETQ. Per the authors' pipeline: Nucleated cell counts were estimated from reference gene primer amplification. The protocol was immunoSEQ multiplex PCR, while the TCRdb copy is restricted to in-frame clones and leaves out a portion. V, J and clone size are those of that table, while D and trimming were read from the DNA. The sample includes around 90,000 clones, around 85% of them seen just once. Sequencing used peripheral blood. The clonotype originates from a woman between 70 and 85 years old with active or convalescent COVID-19. The chain is built from TRBV5-1 and TRBJ2-1; maybe TRBD1 (6 bases). Written as DNA, the CDR3 is TGCGCCAGCAGCTTTACAGGGAGTTACAATGAGCAGTTCTTC. Translated: CASSFTGSYNEQFF.